This T cell receptor beta chain was recorded in a study of T cell changes during pregnancy in multiple sclerosis. Trimming took 7 bases from V and 2 from J, leaving 10 bases between them. From germline, CDR1 is SGHTA and CDR2 FQGTGA. The CDR3 contains 13 residues. Profiled with immunoSEQ multiplex PCR; TCRdb holds only in-frame clones, not every one. The table shows approximately 52,000 clones, with 92% occurring only once. Sequenced here: CD4+ T cells from peripheral blood mononuclear cells, sampled after pregnancy. This receptor was obtained from a female donor with multiple sclerosis, enrolled in a pregnancy study. This chain links TRBV7-3 with TRBJ2-3; D might be TRBD2 (5 bases). The chain's CDR3 is CASKAANTDTQYF. Written as DNA, the CDR3 is TGTGCCAGCAAAGCGGCAAACACAGATACGCAGTATTTT.